This T cell receptor (beta chain) is from a study of blood T cell repertoires in COVID-19. Trimming cost V 9 bases and J 4 bases, with 18 bases left between them. The V gene's germline CDR1 is LNHDA and CDR2 SQIVND (reference sequence). The CDR3 loop spans 14 amino acids. The protocol was immunoSEQ multiplex PCR, while the TCRdb copy is restricted to in-frame clones and leaves out a portion. The profile shows 300,000 to 350,000 clones, roughly 86% of them singletons. The sample comprised PBMCs or T cells enriched from blood (not recorded which). This chain connects TRBV19 to TRBJ1-2, with unresolved D. The sequence was collected from a woman aged 25-40 years who had been exposed to COVID-19. The CDR3 DNA reads as TGTGCCAGCCGAGGCCGGGGATCGTCCTATGGCTACACCTTC. Translating gives CASRGRGSSYGYTF.